Presented here are 26 T cell receptor beta chains from one specimen sequenced in a study of T cells after yellow fever vaccination. One entry per CDR3 protein results from TCRdb running MiXCR on the 5' RACE reads. This sample yields some 300,000 distinct CDR3 sequences, of which roughly 9% are seen a single time; approximately 3.5% belongs to the top ten. The material was CD4+ T cells sorted from PBMCs, obtained 5 days after the yellow fever booster vaccination. The receptors shown here come from a man aged 18 to 29 who received the YFV17D yellow fever vaccine.

This clonotype was seen more than once but under ten times. This chain uses TRBV28 with TRBJ2-1, with TRBD1 identical over 9 bases. This CDR3 has 18 amino acids. Germline V gives CDR1 MDHEN, CDR2 SYDVKM. With 1 base clipped from V and 0 bases from J, the junction kept 7 bases outside the gene matches. This CDR3 reads CASSLLGTGRSSYNEQFF. CDR3 nucleotide sequence: TGTGCCAGCAGTTTATTAGGGACAGGGAGGAGCTCCTACAATGAGCAGTTCTTC.

Only a few counts were recorded for this clonotype. The chain combines TRBV27 with TRBJ2-7; D is unclear. From germline, CDR1 is MNHEY and CDR2 SMNVEV (reference sequence). The CDR3 extends over 13 amino acids. The V gene lost 5 bases and the J gene lost 4 bases, with 12 bases spanning the gap. The CDR3 DNA reads TGTGCCAGCAGTCCCGACGAGGAGTACGAGCAGTACTTC. This translates into CASSPDEEYEQYF.

This clonotype was seen only a few times. J is TRBJ2-1 and V is TRBV5-1; 8 bases align to TRBD2. Trimming cost V 4 bases and J 1 base; bases outside gene matches: 4. CDR1 SGHRS and CDR2 YFSETQ come from the germline V gene. The CDR3 runs 15 residues. As DNA, the CDR3 is TGCGCCAGCAGCCCAGCGGGGGCTTCCTACAATGAGCAGTTCTTC. Translation gives CASSPAGASYNEQFF.

This clonotype was recorded many times. The V and J genes are TRBV7-2 and TRBJ1-5, with D perhaps TRBD1 (6 bases). Germline loops: CDR1 SGHTA, CDR2 FQGNSA. The germline V and J ends were trimmed by 5 bases and 7 bases, with 15 bases remaining between them. The CDR3 has 14 amino acids. This CDR3 is CASSPQGPYQPQHF. The CDR3 DNA is TGTGCCAGCAGCCCACAGGGTCCATACCAGCCCCAGCATTTT.

This clonotype was detected a few times. The chain recombines TRBV4-1 with TRBJ1-6; maybe TRBD1 (6 bases). Trimming took 2 bases from V and 7 from J, leaving 12 bases between them. This CDR3 has 15 amino acids. The germline gives CDR1 MGHRA, CDR2 YSYEKL. The CDR3 spells CASSQPGQKNSPLHF. The CDR3 coding sequence is TGCGCCAGCAGCCAACCGGGACAAAAAAATTCACCCCTCCACTTT.

This clonotype appeared a few times. V and J are TRBV4-1 and TRBJ1-5; 12 bases are a match to TRBD1. The trim removed 8 bases at V and 6 bases at J, leaving 14 bases unmatched. The CDR3 length is 17 residues. Germline V CDR1 and CDR2: MGHRA, YSYEKL. CDR3 sequence reads: CASGPGQGADVGQPQHF. CDR3 nucleotide sequence: TGCGCCAGCGGACCGGGACAGGGGGCAGACGTCGGTCAGCCCCAGCATTTT.

The rearrangement links TRBV20-1 to TRBJ2-3; the D gene could be TRBD1 or TRBD2 (6 bases each). This CDR3 spans 16 amino acids. V dropped 1 base and J dropped 0 bases, with 14 bases sitting between them. The germline gives CDR1 DFQATT, CDR2 SNEGSKA (reference sequence). The CDR3 nucleotides read TGCAGTGCTAGAGGTCTGGGGGGCCGAAGCACAGATACGCAGTATTTT. Translated: CSARGLGGRSTDTQYF.

The V call is TRBV7-2, the J call TRBJ2-1; 7 bases match TRBD2. The CDR3 contains 16 residues. Germline V lookup: CDR1 SGHTA, CDR2 FQGNSA. V shed 4 bases, J shed 4 bases, and the junction held 10 bases outside the gene matches. DNA of the CDR3: TGTGCCAGCAGCTCTCTCTTAGCGGGCGGTTACAATGAGCAGTTCTTC. It codes for CASSSLLAGGYNEQFF.

This clonotype was detected ten times or more. The rearrangement links TRBV25-1 to TRBJ2-1; maybe TRBD2 (6 bases). Germline V gene lookup returns CDR1 MGHDK and CDR2 SYGVNS. Deletions cut 1 base from V and 10 bases from J, with 11 bases between. The CDR3 extends over 13 amino acids. The CDR3 reads CASSEWGRGEQFF. CDR3 bases: TGTGCCAGCAGTGAATGGGGTCGGGGGGAGCAGTTCTTC.

As concerns this clonotype: Germline and junction disagree at one end, which may indicate a read error. The V call is TRBV7-9, the J call TRBJ2-7; the D gene could be TRBD1 or TRBD2 (5 bases each). In germline, CDR1 is SEHNR, CDR2 FQNEAQ (reference sequence). CDR3 size: 11 residues. CDR3 amino acids: CASSLGGDPSF. The CDR3 region has the DNA TGTGCCAGCAGCTTAGGTGGGGACCCCTCTTTC.

In its sample, this clonotype was seen a few times. The V and J genes are TRBV18 and TRBJ2-3; no clear D. This CDR3 contains 14 residues. The germline gives CDR1 KGHSH, CDR2 LQKENI. The ends were cut back, 4 bases at V and 9 bases at J, with 17 bases in the middle. In DNA form, the CDR3 reads TGTGCCAGCTCACTGACCCAGGAGTCAGGCACGCAGTATTTT. It is translated as CASSLTQESGTQYF. The full variable domain, rest sourced from reference TRBV18 and TRBJ2-3, is NAGVMQNPRHLVRRRGQEARLRCSPMKGHSHVYWYRQLPEEGLKFMVYLQKENIIDESGMPKERFSAEFPKEGPSILRIQQVVRGDSAAYFCASSLTQESGTQYFGPGTRLTVL.

In DNA form, the CDR3 reads TGTGCCAGCAGGCCGTCAGGGAGAGAAGAGACCCAGTACTTC. The encoded protein is CASRPSGREETQYF. V gene TRBV12-3 or TRBV12-4 combines with J gene TRBJ2-5, with D perhaps matching TRBD1 or TRBD2 (5 bases each). Trimming stripped 6 bases from V and 3 bases from J, with 14 bases between. The CDR3 is 14 amino acids.

This clonotype was found a few times. V usage is TRBV5-1 and J usage is TRBJ2-5; 7 bases fit TRBD1. The trim removed 4 bases at V and 4 bases at J, leaving 10 bases unmatched. This CDR3 is 15 amino acids long. Germline lookup yields CDR1 SGHRS and CDR2 YFSETQ. The CDR3 loop is CASSVTQGTLETQYF. In nucleotides, the CDR3 is TGCGCCAGCAGCGTTACACAGGGGACCTTAGAGACCCAGTACTTC.

The chain has TRBV7-2 and TRBJ2-3, with 13 nucleotides matching TRBD2. The trim removed 5 bases at V and 6 bases at J, leaving 8 bases unmatched. The CDR3 runs 16 residues. Germline-derived CDR1 and CDR2 are SGHTA and FQGNSA. The CDR3 DNA sequence: TGTGCCAGCAGCCGGATGGGACTAGCGGGAAGCGATACGCAGTATTTT. Encoded protein: CASSRMGLAGSDTQYF.

This clonotype was observed a few times. The chain carries TRBV20-1 and TRBJ2-3; 10 positions agree with TRBD2. Germline V gene sequence: CDR1 DFQATT, CDR2 SNEGSKA (reference sequence). The CDR3 has 13 residues. The CDR3 loop is CSQRGGSADTQYF. For the CDR3, the DNA is TGCAGCCAGCGGGGGGGATCGGCAGATACGCAGTATTTT.

The V gene is TRBV28, the J gene TRBJ1-1, with 7 nucleotides matching TRBD1. Trimming removed 5 bases from V and 6 bases from J; junction bases left unmatched: 12. The germline gives CDR1 MDHEN, CDR2 SYDVKM. This CDR3 is built from 15 residues. The DNA of the CDR3 is TGTGCCAGCAGTCTTCGACAGGGCGTCGTCGCTGAAGCTTTCTTT. It yields the protein CASSLRQGVVAEAFF.

The chain is built from TRBV6-2 or TRBV6-3 and TRBJ1-1; D is unclear. Germline-derived CDR1 and CDR2 are MNHEY and SVGEGT. The CDR3 loop spans 14 amino acids. V dropped 7 bases and J dropped 3 bases, with 15 bases sitting between them. The CDR3 nucleotides read TGTGCCAGCACGAGTAAGGGTTTTGACACTGAAGCTTTCTTT. Its protein product is CASTSKGFDTEAFF.

The chain carries TRBV12-3 or TRBV12-4 and TRBJ2-6, with D perhaps matching TRBD2 (5 bases). The CDR3 covers 14 residues. V was clipped by 7 bases and J by 0 bases, with 7 bases between them. For the CDR3, the DNA is TGTGCCAGCATTAGCGACTCTGGGGCCAACGTCCTGACTTTC. Its translation is CASISDSGANVLTF.

The sample holds a few counts of this clonotype. J is TRBJ2-5 and V is TRBV14; 7 bases map to TRBD1. There are 16 residues in the CDR3. J gave up 2 bases and V 5 bases, and 11 bases lay outside the gene matches. Germline V CDR1 and CDR2: SGHDN, FVKESK. The CDR3 loop reads CASSVIGRQGQETQYF. The DNA for the CDR3 is TGTGCCAGCAGCGTAATAGGCCGACAGGGACAAGAGACCCAGTACTTC.

This clonotype turned up a few times. The rearrangement joins TRBV5-4 to TRBJ2-1; no clear D gene. V gave up 4 bases and J gave up 6 bases, with 17 bases separating them. The CDR3 extends over 15 amino acids. Germline assignment: CDR1 SGHNT and CDR2 YYREEE (reference sequence). Written as DNA, the CDR3 is TGTGCCAGCAGCCTCACCACGGCCAAAGGCAATGAGCAGTTCTTC. This gives the protein CASSLTTAKGNEQFF.

This clonotype appeared a few times. The V gene is TRBV6-5, the J gene TRBJ1-6; TRBD1 might be the D (6 bases). V was clipped by 2 bases and J by 7 bases, with 6 bases between them. In germline, CDR1 is MNHEY, CDR2 SVGAGI. The CDR3 consists of 13 residues. CDR3 in amino acids: CASSYGQNSPLHF. CDR3 DNA: TGTGCCAGCAGTTACGGACAGAATTCACCCCTCCACTTT.

V usage is TRBV9 and J usage is TRBJ2-2; either TRBD1 or TRBD2 may fit D (6 bases each). The CDR3 is 16 residues long. Germline loops: CDR1 SGDLS, CDR2 YYNGEE. Trimming removed 2 bases from V and 0 bases from J, with 11 bases in between. The CDR3 region has the DNA TGTGCCAGCAGCGTTGACGGGGGCGCGAACACCGGGGAGCTGTTTTTT. This codes for CASSVDGGANTGELFF. The whole variable domain, remainder taken from reference TRBV9 and TRBJ2-2, is DSGVTQTPKHLITATGQRVTLRCSPRSGDLSVYWYQQSLDQGLQFLIQYYNGEERAKGNILERFSAQQFPDLHSELNLSSLELGDSALYFCASSVDGGANTGELFFGEGSRLTVL.

The V call is TRBV3-1, the J call TRBJ1-1; 8 nucleotides agree with TRBD1. Unmatched junction bases numbered 6, after V lost 0 bases and J lost 9 bases. The V gene's germline CDR1 is LGHDT and CDR2 YNNKEL (reference sequence). This CDR3 has 14 residues. CDR3 bases: TGTGCCAGCAGCCAAGATGACAGGGGTGCTCAAGCTTTCTTT. It yields the protein CASSQDDRGAQAFF.

The V gene is TRBV19, the J gene TRBJ1-5; D is undetermined. CDR3 size: 15 residues. V lost 3 bases to trimming and J lost 2 bases, with 11 bases between them. Germline CDR1 and CDR2: LNHDA and SQIVND (reference sequence). Here the CDR3 reads CASSIGIGGNQPQHF. As DNA, the CDR3 is TGTGCCAGTAGTATCGGGATCGGGGGCAATCAGCCCCAGCATTTT.

The rearrangement uses TRBV18 and TRBJ2-3; a weak D match, TRBD1 (6 bases). This CDR3 has 15 residues. V was trimmed by 4 bases and J by 1 base, leaving 12 bases between them. Germline lookup yields CDR1 KGHSH and CDR2 LQKENI. The CDR3 here is CASSLQGIRTDTQYF. The CDR3 bases are TGTGCCAGCTCACTCCAGGGGATTCGCACAGATACGCAGTATTTT.

This clonotype was counted at least ten times. The chain combines TRBV29-1 with TRBJ1-1, with D unresolved. The germline V gene encodes CDR1 SQVTM and CDR2 ANQGSEA. The CDR3 contains 13 residues. Trimming pared 6 bases from V and 0 bases from J, leaving 11 bases between. This CDR3 is CSVETDLNTEAFF. The CDR3 DNA reads TGCAGCGTGGAGACGGATCTGAACACTGAAGCTTTCTTT.